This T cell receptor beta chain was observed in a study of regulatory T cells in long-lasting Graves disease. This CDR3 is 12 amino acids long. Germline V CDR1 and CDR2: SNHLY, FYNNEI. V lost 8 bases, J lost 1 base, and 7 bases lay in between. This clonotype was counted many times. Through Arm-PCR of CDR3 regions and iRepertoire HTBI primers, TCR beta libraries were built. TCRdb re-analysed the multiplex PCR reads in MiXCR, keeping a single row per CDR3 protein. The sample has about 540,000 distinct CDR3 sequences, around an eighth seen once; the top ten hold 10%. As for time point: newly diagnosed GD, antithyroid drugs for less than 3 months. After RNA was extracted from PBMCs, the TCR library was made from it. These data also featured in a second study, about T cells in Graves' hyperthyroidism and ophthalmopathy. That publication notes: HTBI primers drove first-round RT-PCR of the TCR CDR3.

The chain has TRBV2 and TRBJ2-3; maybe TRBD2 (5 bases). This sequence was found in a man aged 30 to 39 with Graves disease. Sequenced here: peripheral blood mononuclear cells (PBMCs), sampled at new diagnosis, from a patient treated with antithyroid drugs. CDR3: CASGRGTDTQYF. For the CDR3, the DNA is TGTGCCAGCGGGCGGGGCACAGATACGCAGTATTTT.